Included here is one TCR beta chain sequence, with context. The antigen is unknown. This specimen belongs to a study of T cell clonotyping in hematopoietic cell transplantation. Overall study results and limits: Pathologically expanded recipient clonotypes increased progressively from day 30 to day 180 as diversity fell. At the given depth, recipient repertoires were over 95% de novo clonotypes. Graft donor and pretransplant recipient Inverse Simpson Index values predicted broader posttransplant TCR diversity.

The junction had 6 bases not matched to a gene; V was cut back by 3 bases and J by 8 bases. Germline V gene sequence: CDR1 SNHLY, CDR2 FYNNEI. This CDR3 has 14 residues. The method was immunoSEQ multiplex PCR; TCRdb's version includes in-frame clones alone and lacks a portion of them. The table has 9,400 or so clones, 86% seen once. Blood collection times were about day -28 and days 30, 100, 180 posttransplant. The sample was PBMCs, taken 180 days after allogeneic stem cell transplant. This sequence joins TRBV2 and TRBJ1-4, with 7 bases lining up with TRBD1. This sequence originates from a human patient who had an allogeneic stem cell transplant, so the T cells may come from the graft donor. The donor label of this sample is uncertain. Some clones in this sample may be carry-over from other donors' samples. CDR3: CASSDYRGGEKLFF. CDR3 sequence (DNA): TGTGCCAGCAGTGATTACAGGGGCGGCGAAAAACTGTTTTTT.